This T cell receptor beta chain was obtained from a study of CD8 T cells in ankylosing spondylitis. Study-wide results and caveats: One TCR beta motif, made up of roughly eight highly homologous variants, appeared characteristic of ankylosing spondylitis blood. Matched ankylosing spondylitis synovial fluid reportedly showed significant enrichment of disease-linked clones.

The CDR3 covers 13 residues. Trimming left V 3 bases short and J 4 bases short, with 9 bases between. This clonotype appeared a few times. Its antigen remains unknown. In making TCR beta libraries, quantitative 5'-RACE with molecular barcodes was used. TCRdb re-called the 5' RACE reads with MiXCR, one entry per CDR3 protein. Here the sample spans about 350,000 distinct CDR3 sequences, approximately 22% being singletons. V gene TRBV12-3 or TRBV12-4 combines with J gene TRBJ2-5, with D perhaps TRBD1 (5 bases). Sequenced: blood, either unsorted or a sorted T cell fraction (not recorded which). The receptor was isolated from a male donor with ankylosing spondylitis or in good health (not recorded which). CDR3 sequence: CASSFLQGETQYF. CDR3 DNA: TGTGCCAGCAGTTTCTTGCAGGGAGAGACCCAGTACTTC.